The rows below give T cell receptor beta chains drawn from one sample of a study of T cells in Graves' hyperthyroidism and ophthalmopathy. One entry per CDR3 protein, called by TCRdb with MiXCR from the multiplex PCR reads. The sample has 500,000 to 600,000 distinct CDR3 sequences, 15% to 20% seen once. Source material: blood. These receptors were taken from a woman aged 18-29 years with Graves' hyperthyroidism. Both conserved end residues are part of each CDR3. Each record gives: J gene, D gene, V gene, clone size, CDR3 protein, CDR3 DNA. The D gene is left open where the match is weak. Some rows mark clone size as missing; the rest say once, few, many or name a class of expanded clone.

TRBJ1-1,.,TRBV28,many,CASSKPGTLNTEAFF,TGTGCCAGCAGTAAGCCTGGGACACTGAACACTGAAGCTTTCTTT
TRBJ2-4,TRBD2,TRBV7-2,.,CASSLAGAGGGKNIQYF,TGTGCCAGCAGCTTAGCGGGGGCGGGGGGGGGCAAAAACATTCAGTACTTC
TRBJ1-3,TRBD1,TRBV20-1,many,CSASRTGENTIYF,TGCAGTGCTAGCAGGACAGGGGAAAACACCATATATTTT
TRBJ2-7,TRBD2,TRBV29-1,.,CSVWTSGIDEQYF,TGCAGCGTCTGGACTAGCGGGATTGACGAGCAGTACTTC
TRBJ1-4,.,TRBV29-1,few,CSVLQGDGEKLFF,TGCAGCGTTTTACAGGGAGACGGTGAAAAACTGTTTTTT
TRBJ2-7,.,TRBV30,.,CAWSLGTKYEQYF,TGTGCCTGGAGTTTAGGGACGAAATACGAGCAGTACTTC
TRBJ2-2,.,TRBV28,many,CASNTANTGELFF,TGTGCCAGCAATACGGCGAACACCGGGGAGCTGTTTTTT
TRBJ2-3,TRBD1,TRBV9,.,CASSADRDSLADTQYF,TGTGCCAGCAGCGCCGACAGGGATTCGCTGGCAGATACGCAGTATTTT
TRBJ2-5,.,TRBV11-3,many,CASRSLPGSQETQYF,TGTGCCAGCAGGTCTCTCCCCGGCAGCCAAGAGACCCAGTACTTC
TRBJ2-7,.,TRBV6-2/TRBV6-3,few,CASRNPWAYEQYF,TGTGCCAGCAGGAACCCCTGGGCCTACGAGCAGTACTTC
TRBJ1-5,TRBD1,TRBV20-1,.,CSASRGKLVYSNQPQHF,TGCAGTGCTAGCAGGGGGAAATTAGTTTATAGCAATCAGCCCCAGCATTTT
TRBJ1-5,.,TRBV28,.,CASRSGTYQPQHF,TGTGCCAGCAGGTCCGGGACTTATCAGCCCCAGCATTTT
TRBJ1-5,.,TRBV18,few,CASSPIEFYQPQHF,TGTGCCAGCTCACCGATCGAGTTTTATCAGCCCCAGCATTTT
TRBJ2-7,.,TRBV7-2,few,CASSPSGDSYEQYF,TGTGCCAGCAGCCCCTCCGGGGACTCCTACGAGCAGTACTTC
TRBJ1-4,.,TRBV12-3/TRBV12-4,.,CASSSQTTTNEKLFF,TGTGCCAGCAGTTCCCAGACCACAACTAATGAAAAACTGTTTTTT
TRBJ1-1,.,TRBV20-1,many,CSARDSAGSTEAFF,TGCAGTGCTAGAGATTCAGCAGGGAGCACTGAAGCTTTCTTT
TRBJ2-7,.,TRBV20-1,many,CSAGDQPASTTYEQYF,TGCAGTGCCGGAGATCAGCCGGCCTCTACTACCTACGAGCAGTACTTC
TRBJ2-7,.,TRBV5-1,many,CASSDGRGNYEQYF,TGCGCCAGCAGCGATGGACGGGGAAACTACGAGCAGTACTTC
TRBJ2-4,.,TRBV20-1,many,CSARDRGLAKNIQYF,TGCAGTGCTAGAGATCGAGGGTTAGCCAAAAACATTCAGTACTTC
TRBJ2-1,.,TRBV20-1,many,CSASSVRSYNEQFF,TGCAGTGCTAGTTCTGTACGCTCCTACAATGAGCAGTTCTTC
TRBJ2-4,.,TRBV2,.,CASSEAGTLAKNIQYF,TGTGCCAGCAGTGAAGCGGGGACTCTAGCCAAAAACATTCAGTACTTC
TRBJ2-5,.,TRBV2,many,CASSEGNQETQYF,TGTGCCAGCAGTGAGGGCAACCAAGAGACCCAGTACTTC
TRBJ2-2,.,TRBV24-1,few,CATSETGPIAGELFF,TGTGCCACCAGTGAGACCGGCCCCATAGCGGGGGAGCTGTTTTTT
TRBJ1-1,.,TRBV6-1,few,CASRETLNTEAFF,TGTGCCAGCCGGGAAACCCTAAACACTGAAGCTTTCTTT
TRBJ2-1,.,TRBV30,many,CAWSHTGSYNEQFF,TGTGCCTGGAGTCACACAGGGTCCTACAATGAGCAGTTCTTC
TRBJ2-7,.,TRBV6-9,.,CASSYSNWVEQYF,TGTGCCAGCAGTTACTCGAACTGGGTCGAGCAGTACTTC
TRBJ1-2,.,TRBV4-3,few,CASSALLEDSLIYGYTF,TGCGCCAGCAGCGCACTTCTGGAGGACAGCTTAATCTATGGCTACACCTTC
TRBJ2-7,TRBD1,TRBV18,.,CASSPLSPGTGYDEQYF,TGTGCCAGCTCACCACTTTCGCCCGGGACAGGGTACGACGAGCAGTACTTC
TRBJ2-1,.,TRBV12-3/TRBV12-4,.,CASRTNYNEQFF,TGTGCCAGCCGGACAAACTACAATGAGCAGTTCTTC
TRBJ2-7,TRBD2,TRBV20-1,few,CSARSGRAYEQYF,TGCAGTGCTAGAAGCGGGAGGGCCTACGAGCAGTACTTC
TRBJ2-1,.,TRBV15,.,CATSPGSLFSNEQFF,TGTGCCACCAGCCCGGGGAGCCTATTTAGCAATGAGCAGTTCTTC
TRBJ1-1,TRBD1,TRBV3-1,many,CASSFRQGILREAFF,TGTGCCAGCAGCTTTCGACAGGGAATACTTAGGGAAGCTTTCTTT
TRBJ1-5,.,TRBV4-2,.,CASSQFHRDYSNQPQHF,TGTGCCAGCAGCCAGTTTCACAGGGACTATAGCAATCAGCCCCAGCATTTT
TRBJ2-7,.,TRBV2,many,CASGTGTASYEQYF,TGTGCCAGCGGAACCGGGACGGCCTCCTACGAGCAGTACTTC
TRBJ2-7,TRBD2,TRBV2,.,CASSQRPSGSPYEQYF,TGTGCCAGCAGTCAAAGGCCTAGCGGGAGCCCCTACGAGCAGTACTTC
TRBJ2-3,TRBD1,TRBV12-3/TRBV12-4,.,CASSIGTASTDTQYF,TGTGCCAGCAGTATAGGGACAGCGAGCACAGATACGCAGTATTTT